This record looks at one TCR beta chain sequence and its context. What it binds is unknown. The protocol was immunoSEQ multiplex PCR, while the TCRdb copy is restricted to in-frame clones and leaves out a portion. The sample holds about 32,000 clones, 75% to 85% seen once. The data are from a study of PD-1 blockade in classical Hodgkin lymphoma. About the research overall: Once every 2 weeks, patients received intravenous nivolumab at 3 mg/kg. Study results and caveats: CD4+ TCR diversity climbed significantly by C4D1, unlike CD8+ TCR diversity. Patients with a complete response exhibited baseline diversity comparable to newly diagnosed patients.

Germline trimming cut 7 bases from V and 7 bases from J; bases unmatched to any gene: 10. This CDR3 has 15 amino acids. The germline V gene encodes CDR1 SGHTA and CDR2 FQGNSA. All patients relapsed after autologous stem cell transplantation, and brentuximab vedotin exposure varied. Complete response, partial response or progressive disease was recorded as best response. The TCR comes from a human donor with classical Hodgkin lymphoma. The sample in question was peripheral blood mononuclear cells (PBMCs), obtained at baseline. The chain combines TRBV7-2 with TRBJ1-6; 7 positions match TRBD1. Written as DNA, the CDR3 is TGTGCCAGCACCATCTTACCGGGACAGAATTCACCCCTCCACTTT. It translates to CASTILPGQNSPLHF.